This TCR beta chain was captured in a study of low-dose radiotherapy and immunotherapy resistance in tumors. Study summary: Intravenously given cyclophosphamide 200 mg/m2 followed a two-week schedule that placed each dose one day before radiation and immunotherapy.

This clonotype has only a few counts. cDNA synthesis used a TRAV/TRBV-specific primer set for both chains. The PCR that amplified TCRs ran for about 20 cycles, relying on a constant-region primer and a V-primer adapter. After the mRNA was isolated, it was amplified using in vitro transcription. TCRdb re-called the reads through MiXCR, storing one row per CDR3 protein. The sample has some 13,000 distinct CDR3 sequences, roughly 60% seen once. CDR3 size: 14 residues. Germline CDR1 reads MDHEN; CDR2 reads SYDVKM. Deletions cut 1 base from V and 4 bases from J, with 10 bases between. The V and J genes are TRBV28 and TRBJ1-2; D is ambiguous. The TCR was taken from a human donor with advanced metastatic prostate, ovarian, gallbladder or colorectal cancer (not recorded which). This table probably holds off-target reads from a library built for another chain. The DNA of the CDR3 is TGTGCCAGCAGTTTATTCGCCAGGTCCTATGGCTACACCTTC. It codes for CASSLFARSYGYTF.